The TCR beta chain under discussion was sequenced for a study of regulatory T cells in long-lasting Graves disease. This clonotype was observed at least ten times. Its matching antigen is unknown. Time point indicated: persistent/refractory GD, antithyroid drugs over 5 years with positive TRAb. The TCR library was made from RNA that had been extracted from PBMCs in TRIzol. The germline gives CDR1 ENHRY, CDR2 SYGVKD. V dropped 3 bases and J dropped 3 bases, with 9 bases sitting between them. The CDR3 sequence is 14 residues long. The authors built TCR beta libraries using iRepertoire HTBI primers and Arm-PCR of CDR3 regions. TCRdb analysed the multiplex PCR reads with MiXCR anew, one entry per CDR3 protein. The sample carries about 460,000 distinct CDR3 sequences, around a fifth recorded once. Notes on the study in general: Favoring TRBV28, TRBJ1-2 and TRBJ2-5 was a feature seen in persistent disease. Whereas about a thousand public clonotypes were shared by new patients, persistent patients shared more, at roughly 2,500.

The source material was peripheral blood mononuclear cells (PBMCs), sampled when the disease was refractory, from a patient treated with antithyroid drugs. The chain carries TRBV10-3 and TRBJ1-5; unclear D gene. This receptor was taken from a female donor with Graves disease. The DNA of the CDR3 is TGTGCCATCAGTGATTTTTCTCTCAATCAGCCCCAGCATTTT. Translation gives CAISDFSLNQPQHF.